Listed here are 14 T cell receptor beta chains from one sample, sequenced in a study of shared clonotypes between healthy human individuals. Produced via immunoSEQ multiplex PCR; TCRdb's table is partial and in-frame only. The repertoire has nearly 600,000 clones, around 95% of them found once; the top ten carry 0.09% to 0.13%. Selected positively for CCR7 and CD45RO-negative, naive CD8 cells excluded terminally differentiated effector memory CD45RA+ cells. The source material was naive CD8+ T cells sorted from blood. The receptors were sampled from a woman aged 30 to 39 in good health.

The V call is TRBV5-4, the J call TRBJ2-1; 9 bases align to TRBD2. Germline CDR1 is SGHNT and CDR2 is YYREEE (reference sequence). The CDR3 runs to 16 residues. J lost 6 bases, V lost 0 bases, and 7 bases had no gene match. CDR3 residues: CASSLGDWREGNEQFF. CDR3 nucleotides: TGTGCCAGCAGCTTGGGGGACTGGCGGGAGGGCAATGAGCAGTTCTTC.

In this sample, this clone turned up once. The chain is built from TRBV5-1 and TRBJ1-2; D possibly corresponds to TRBD1 (6 bases). The CDR3 has 14 amino acids. The ends were cut back, 2 bases at V and 4 bases at J, with 12 bases in the middle. The germline gives CDR1 SGHRS, CDR2 YFSETQ. The CDR3 DNA reads TGCGCCAGCAGCTTCAGGGGAGCATCCTATGGCTACACCTTC. As protein: CASSFRGASYGYTF.

On this clone: Other DNA sequences from this sample encode an identical CDR3 as well. The CDR3 region is CASSSRGYEQYF. Here the CDR3 DNA reads TGTGCCAGCAGTTCGAGGGGCTACGAGCAGTACTTC. V and J are TRBV28 and TRBJ2-7, with D possibly called TRBD1 or TRBD2 (5 bases each). The V and J ends lost 4 bases and 3 bases respectively, with 7 bases between them. There are 12 residues in the CDR3. Germline V gives CDR1 MDHEN, CDR2 SYDVKM.

The chain recombines TRBV6-5 with TRBJ2-5, with 11 bases fitting TRBD2. Per germline, CDR1 MNHEY and CDR2 SVGAGI. This CDR3 is 15 amino acids long. V lost 6 bases, J lost 5 bases, and 8 bases stayed unmatched. In DNA, the CDR3 is TGTGCCAGCAGGATACTAGCGGGAGTCGGGGAGACCCAGTACTTC. As protein: CASRILAGVGETQYF.

The chain links TRBV7-6 to TRBJ2-1, with TRBD2 matching 9 bases. Germline V gives CDR1 SGHVS, CDR2 FNYEAQ. Trimming removed 5 bases from V and 3 bases from J; junction bases left unmatched: 2. This CDR3 region has 14 residues. For the CDR3, the DNA is TGTGCCAGCAGCCCTAGCGGGATCTACAATGAGCAGTTCTTC. Protein product: CASSPSGIYNEQFF.

V usage is TRBV5-4 and J usage is TRBJ1-2, with D possibly being TRBD1 (5 bases). The V end was cut by 4 bases, the J end by 3 bases, with 13 bases between. This CDR3 spans 14 amino acids. The germline gives CDR1 SGHNT, CDR2 YYREEE (reference sequence). CDR3 protein: CASSTRGSDYGYTF. The CDR3 DNA follows: TGTGCCAGCAGCACCCGGGGGTCGGACTATGGCTACACCTTC.

This chain uses TRBV11-2 with TRBJ2-2; D is undetermined. The germline V gene encodes CDR1 SGHAT and CDR2 FQNNGV. V lost 5 bases and J lost 7, with 14 bases in between. The CDR3 consists of 14 residues. Here the CDR3 reads CASSHGRVLGELFF. In DNA, the CDR3 is TGTGCCAGCAGCCACGGACGGGTACTCGGGGAGCTGTTTTTT.

CDR3 nucleotide sequence: TGTGCCAGCAGCTTAGGGGGGGCGCTTACCGAGCAGTACTTC. This translates into CASSLGGALTEQYF. The chain has TRBV7-9 and TRBJ2-7; D is tentatively TRBD1 or TRBD2 (6 bases each). The V and J ends lost 1 base and 6 bases respectively, with 13 bases between them. Germline V gene lookup returns CDR1 SEHNR and CDR2 FQNEAQ (reference sequence). The CDR3 contains 14 residues.

This chain links TRBV14 with TRBJ2-7, with 9 positions matching TRBD2. This CDR3 contains 17 residues. From germline, CDR1 is SGHDN and CDR2 FVKESK. The J segment lost 4 bases and the V segment lost 4 bases, leaving 14 bases of the junction unmatched. The CDR3 loop is CASSPLPRLAANYEQYF. The CDR3 bases are TGTGCCAGCAGCCCCTTACCCCGACTAGCGGCGAATTACGAGCAGTACTTC.

The chain is built from TRBV10-1 and TRBJ2-7, with a weak D call TRBD1 (6 bases). Germline-derived CDR1 and CDR2 are WNHNN and SYGVQD (reference sequence). The V and J ends lost 0 bases and 6 bases respectively, with 9 bases between them. CDR3 length: 13 amino acids. The DNA of the CDR3 is TGCGCCAGCAGTGAGTCGATGGGGGCCGAGCAGTACTTC. Translating gives CASSESMGAEQYF.

The genes are TRBV4-1 and TRBJ2-1; perhaps TRBD2 as D (6 bases). CDR1 and CDR2 from the germline V gene are MGHRA and YSYEKL. V was pared by 4 bases and J by 6 bases, with 22 bases between. This CDR3 is built from 17 residues. In nucleotides, the CDR3 is TGCGCCAGCAGCCCTCGCGCAGCCGGGAGCCTGATCAATGAGCAGTTCTTC. Amino acids: CASSPRAAGSLINEQFF.

The V gene is TRBV7-3, the J gene TRBJ2-2; 11 bases are a match to TRBD2. The germline CDR1 and CDR2 sequences are SGHTA and FQGTGA. The CDR3 has 16 amino acids. V lost 1 base to trimming and J lost 5 bases; unmatched junction nucleotides: 3. For the CDR3, the DNA is TGTGCCAGCAGCTTAATGGGACTAGCGGAAACCGGGGAGCTGTTTTTT. Its protein product is CASSLMGLAETGELFF.

The CDR3 bases are TGTGCCAGTAGTAGAGAGACAGATACGCAGTATTTT. It codes for CASSRETDTQYF. V is TRBV19 and J is TRBJ2-3; D is uncertain. The germline CDR1 and CDR2 sequences are LNHDA and SQIVND (reference sequence). This CDR3 is 12 amino acids long. V shed 4 bases and J shed 3 bases, with 5 bases lying between them.

The V call is TRBV5-6, the J call TRBJ2-5; TRBD1 matches at 7 bases. The J call may be faulty, since TRBJ2-7 better matches the DNA end. The germline gives CDR1 SGHDT, CDR2 YYEEEE. The CDR3 totals 14 residues. The CDR3 DNA follows: TGTGCCAGCAGCTTTGGGGACAGCTCCTACGAGCAGTACTTC. Its protein is CASSFGDSSYEQYF.